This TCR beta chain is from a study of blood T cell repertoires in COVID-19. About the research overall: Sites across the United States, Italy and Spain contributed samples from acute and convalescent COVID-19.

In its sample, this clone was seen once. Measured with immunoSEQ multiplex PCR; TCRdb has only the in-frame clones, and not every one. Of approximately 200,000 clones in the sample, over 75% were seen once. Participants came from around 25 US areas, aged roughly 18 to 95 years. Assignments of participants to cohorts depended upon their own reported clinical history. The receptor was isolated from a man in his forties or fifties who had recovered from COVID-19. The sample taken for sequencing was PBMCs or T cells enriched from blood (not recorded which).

CDR3 DNA sequence: TGTGCCAGCAGCAGGGACAGGGGCTACAATCAGCCCCAGCATTTT. This sequence encodes CASSRDRGYNQPQHF. This chain uses TRBV2 with TRBJ1-5, with 10 bases aligning to TRBD1. The CDR3 totals 15 residues. The V gene's germline CDR1 is SNHLY and CDR2 FYNNEI. Trimming took 6 bases from V and 3 from J; bases not matched to a gene: 5.